This is a list of T cell receptor beta chains from one sample in a study of blood T cell repertoires in COVID-19. Measured with immunoSEQ multiplex PCR; TCRdb has only the in-frame clones, and not every one. Of 150,000 to 200,000 clones in the sample, 88% were seen once. The source material was peripheral blood. The receptor set was obtained from a man in his sixties or seventies with active or convalescent COVID-19. CDR3s leave out the opening cysteine and the closing phenylalanine or tryptophan. Each record gives: V gene, J gene, CDR3 protein.

TRBV28	TRBJ2-3	ASSFLGLAAFTDTQY
TRBV30	TRBJ2-7	AWSPTYRGYEQY
TRBV28	TRBJ2-1	ASSLGQISYNEQF
TRBV30	TRBJ2-3	AWSVAGQGITDTQY
TRBV4-1	TRBJ2-1	ASSQDPGQGASNEQF
TRBV7-9	TRBJ2-1	ASSPIYGTGRKGEQF
TRBV6-5	TRBJ2-7	ASSLTGMRYEQY
TRBV5-4	TRBJ1-1	ASSRATGVNTEAF
TRBV28	TRBJ1-1	ASRSSPGQNTEAF
TRBV7-2	TRBJ1-4	ASSSGRAGEREKLF